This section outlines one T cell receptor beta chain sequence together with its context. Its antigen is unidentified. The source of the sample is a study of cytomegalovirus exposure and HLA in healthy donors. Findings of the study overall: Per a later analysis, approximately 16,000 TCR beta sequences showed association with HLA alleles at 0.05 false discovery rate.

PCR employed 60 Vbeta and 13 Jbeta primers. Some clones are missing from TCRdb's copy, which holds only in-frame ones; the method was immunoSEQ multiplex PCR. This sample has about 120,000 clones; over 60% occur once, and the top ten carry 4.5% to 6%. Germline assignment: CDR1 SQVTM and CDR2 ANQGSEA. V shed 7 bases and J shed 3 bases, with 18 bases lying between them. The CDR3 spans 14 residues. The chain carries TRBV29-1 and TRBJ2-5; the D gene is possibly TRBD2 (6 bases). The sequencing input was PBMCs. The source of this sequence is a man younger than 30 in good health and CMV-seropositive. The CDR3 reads CSGARRGGKETQYF. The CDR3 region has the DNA TGCAGCGGTGCTCGTAGGGGAGGAAAAGAGACCCAGTACTTC. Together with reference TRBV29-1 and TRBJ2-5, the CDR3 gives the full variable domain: SAVISQKPSRDICQRGTSLTIQCQVDSQVTMMFWYRQQPGQSLTLIATANQGSEATYESGFVIDKFPISRPNLTFSTLTVSNMSPEDSSIYLCSGARRGGKETQYFGPGTRLLVL.